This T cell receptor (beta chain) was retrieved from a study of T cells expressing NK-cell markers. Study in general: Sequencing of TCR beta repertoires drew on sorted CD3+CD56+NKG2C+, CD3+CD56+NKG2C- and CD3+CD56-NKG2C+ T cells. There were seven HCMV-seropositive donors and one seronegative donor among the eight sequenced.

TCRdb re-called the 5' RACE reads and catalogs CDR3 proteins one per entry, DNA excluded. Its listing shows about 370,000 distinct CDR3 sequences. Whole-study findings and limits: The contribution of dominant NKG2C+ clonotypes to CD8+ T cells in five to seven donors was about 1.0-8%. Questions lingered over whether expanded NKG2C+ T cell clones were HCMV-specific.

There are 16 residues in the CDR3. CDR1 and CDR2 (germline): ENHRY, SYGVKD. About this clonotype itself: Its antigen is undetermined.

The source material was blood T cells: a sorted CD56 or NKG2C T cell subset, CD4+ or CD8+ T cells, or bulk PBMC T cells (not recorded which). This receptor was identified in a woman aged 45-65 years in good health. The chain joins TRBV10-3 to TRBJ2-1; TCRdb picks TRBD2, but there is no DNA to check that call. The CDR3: CAISEGTSGRRNEQFF.